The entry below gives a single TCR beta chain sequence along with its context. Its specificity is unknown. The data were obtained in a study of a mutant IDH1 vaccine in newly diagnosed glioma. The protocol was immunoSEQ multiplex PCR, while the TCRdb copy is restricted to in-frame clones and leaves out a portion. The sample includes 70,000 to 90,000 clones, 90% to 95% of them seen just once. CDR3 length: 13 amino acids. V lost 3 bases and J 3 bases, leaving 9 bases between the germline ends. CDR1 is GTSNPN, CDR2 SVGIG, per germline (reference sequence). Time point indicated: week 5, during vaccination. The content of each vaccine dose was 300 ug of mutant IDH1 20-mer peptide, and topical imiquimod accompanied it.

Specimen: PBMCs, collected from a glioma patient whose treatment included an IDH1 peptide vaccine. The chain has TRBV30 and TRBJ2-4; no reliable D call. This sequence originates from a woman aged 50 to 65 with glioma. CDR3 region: CAWRSGLKNIQYF. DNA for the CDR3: TGTGCCTGGAGATCCGGCCTCAAAAACATTCAGTACTTC.